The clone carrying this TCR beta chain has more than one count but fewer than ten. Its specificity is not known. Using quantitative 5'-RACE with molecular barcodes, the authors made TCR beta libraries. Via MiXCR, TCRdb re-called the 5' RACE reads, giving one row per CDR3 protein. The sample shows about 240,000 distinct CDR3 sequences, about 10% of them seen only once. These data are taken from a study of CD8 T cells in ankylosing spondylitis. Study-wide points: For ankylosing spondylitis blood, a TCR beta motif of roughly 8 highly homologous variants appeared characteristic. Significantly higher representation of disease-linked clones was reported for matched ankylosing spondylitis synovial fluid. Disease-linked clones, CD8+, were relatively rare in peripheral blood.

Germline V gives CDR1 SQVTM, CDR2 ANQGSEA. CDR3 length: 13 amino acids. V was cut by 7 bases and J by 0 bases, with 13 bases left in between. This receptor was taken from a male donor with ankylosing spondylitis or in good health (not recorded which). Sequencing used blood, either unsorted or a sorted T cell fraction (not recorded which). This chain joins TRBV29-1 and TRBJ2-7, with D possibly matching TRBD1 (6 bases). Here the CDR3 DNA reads TGCAGCGCTCAGGGGACCCTCTCCTACGAGCAGTACTTC. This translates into CSAQGTLSYEQYF.